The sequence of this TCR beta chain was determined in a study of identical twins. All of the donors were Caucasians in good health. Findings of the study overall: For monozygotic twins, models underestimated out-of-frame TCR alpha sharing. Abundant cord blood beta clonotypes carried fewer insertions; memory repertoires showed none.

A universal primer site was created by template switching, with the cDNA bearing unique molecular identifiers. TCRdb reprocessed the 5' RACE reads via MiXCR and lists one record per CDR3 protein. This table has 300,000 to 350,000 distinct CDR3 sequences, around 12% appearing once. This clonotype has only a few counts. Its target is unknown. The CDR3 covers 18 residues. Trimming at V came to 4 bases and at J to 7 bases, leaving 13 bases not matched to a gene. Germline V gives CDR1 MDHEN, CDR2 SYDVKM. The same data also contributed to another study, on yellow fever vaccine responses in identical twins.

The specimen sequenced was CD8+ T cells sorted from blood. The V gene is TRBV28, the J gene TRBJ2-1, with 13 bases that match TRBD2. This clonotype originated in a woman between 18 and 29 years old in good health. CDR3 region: CASSSSTSGGAPLNEQFF. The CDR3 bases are TGTGCCAGCAGTTCTTCTACTAGCGGGGGGGCGCCGTTAAATGAGCAGTTCTTC.